Each of the 14 T cell receptor beta chains below was sequenced from the same sample in a study of beta chain features in type 1 diabetes. Expressed TCRB transcripts were sequenced because the isolated RNA had all been reverse transcribed beforehand. The data were produced by immunoSEQ multiplex PCR, yet TCRdb's version contains in-frame clones alone and is incomplete. The sample lists some 410,000 clones; about an eighth were seen once. Sequencing was carried out using naive CD4+ T cells from blood. The receptors derive from a woman under 30 in good health.

V and J are TRBV7-6 and TRBJ2-7; 8 bases align to TRBD2. J lost 6 bases, V lost 3 bases, and 19 bases had no gene match. The CDR3 has 18 amino acids. Germline V gene sequence: CDR1 SGHVS, CDR2 FNYEAQ. CDR3 amino acids: CASSFNLASGFRVREQYF. The CDR3 DNA is TGTGCCAGCAGCTTTAACCTGGCTAGCGGGTTCCGTGTACGCGAGCAGTACTTC.

CDR3: CASSWGVQETQYF. The CDR3 DNA follows: TGTGCCAGCTCTTGGGGGGTTCAAGAGACCCAGTACTTC. The chain recombines TRBV6-1 with TRBJ2-5; TRBD2 is a possible D gene (6 bases). Trimming took off 8 bases at V and 2 bases at J, with 12 bases between the two ends. The CDR3 spans 13 residues. The germline gives CDR1 MNHNS, CDR2 SASEGT.

This clone was observed a few times. The chain has TRBV10-3 and TRBJ1-2, with unresolved D. Germline V lookup: CDR1 ENHRY, CDR2 SYGVKD. The CDR3 has 13 amino acids. V was trimmed by 1 base and J by 5 bases, leaving 8 bases between them. The CDR3 bases are TGTGCCATCAGTGAGTTGGCAAGATATGGCTACACCTTC. Translated: CAISELARYGYTF.

The CDR3 DNA reads as TGTGCCAGCAGTGAATCCGGGACAGGGGCAGTGACCCAGTACTTC. Encoded protein: CASSESGTGAVTQYF. V usage is TRBV25-1 and J usage is TRBJ2-5; the match to TRBD1 covers 10 bases. Looked up from germline, CDR1 is MGHDK and CDR2 is SYGVNS. This CDR3 contains 15 residues. Trimming took 1 base from V and 7 from J; bases not matched to a gene: 6.

J is TRBJ2-4 and V is TRBV11-1; tentative D call: TRBD1 (5 bases). Trimming cost V 1 base and J 12 bases, with 16 bases left between them. The CDR3 runs 14 residues. Germline CDR1 reads SGHAT; CDR2 reads FQDESV (reference sequence). CDR3 nucleotides: TGTGCCAGCAGCTTAGAGGGCAGGGTGAACGCTCAGTACTTC. This gives the protein CASSLEGRVNAQYF.

This clone showed up just a few times. The chain has TRBV7-9 and TRBJ2-3, with D tentatively TRBD1 (6 bases). Trimming shortened V by 5 bases and J by 4 bases, and 10 bases separated the two germline ends. The germline V gene has CDR1 SEHNR and CDR2 FQNEAQ (reference sequence). The CDR3 has 13 residues. The CDR3 reads CASSASGADTQYF. The CDR3 nucleotides read TGTGCCAGCAGCGCCTCAGGGGCAGATACGCAGTATTTT.

The chain uses TRBV6-5 and TRBJ2-3; 7 bases fit TRBD1. The V gene's germline CDR1 is MNHEY and CDR2 SVGAGI. This CDR3 is built from 14 residues. V was clipped by 6 bases and J by 5 bases; unmatched bases: 8. The CDR3 nucleotides are TGTGCCAGCAGAAGAACAGGGGACCTAGATACGCAGTATTTT. Translating gives CASRRTGDLDTQYF.

This clone occurred a few times. Other DNA sequences in this sample translate to the same CDR3. The V gene is TRBV19, the J gene TRBJ2-6; D is undetermined. The CDR3 is 14 amino acids. Germline lookup yields CDR1 LNHDA and CDR2 SQIVND (reference sequence). The V end was cut by 1 base, the J end by 4 bases, with 5 bases between. The CDR3: CASSIVPGANVLTF. CDR3 coding DNA: TGTGCCAGTAGTATAGTCCCCGGGGCCAACGTCCTGACTTTC.

CDR3: CAIRSTGDDEQYF. DNA of the CDR3: TGTGCCATCAGATCTACAGGGGACGACGAGCAGTACTTC. The V gene is TRBV10-3, the J gene TRBJ2-7; 7 bases are shared with TRBD1. This CDR3 has 13 amino acids. Germline CDR1 ENHRY, CDR2 SYGVKD. With 6 bases clipped from V and 5 bases from J, the junction kept 7 bases outside the gene matches.

There are many counts of this clone. The chain employs TRBV30 and TRBJ2-6; no firm D call. The CDR3 loop spans 16 amino acids. Per germline, CDR1 GTSNPN and CDR2 SVGIG (reference sequence). Trimming stripped 0 bases from V and 2 bases from J, with 11 bases between. The DNA for the CDR3 is TGTGCCTGGAGTGTACCGGCCGGAACTGGGGCCAACGTCCTGACTTTC. Its translation: CAWSVPAGTGANVLTF.

V is TRBV7-9 and J is TRBJ2-7; 12 bases line up with TRBD2. Looked up from germline, CDR1 is SEHNR and CDR2 is FQNEAQ (reference sequence). J lost 7 bases, V lost 2 bases, and 3 bases had no gene match. This CDR3 has 14 amino acids. The CDR3 sequence: CASSLQLAGGEQYF. The CDR3 DNA reads TGTGCCAGCAGCTTACAACTAGCGGGAGGAGAGCAGTACTTC.

The chain is built from TRBV9 and TRBJ2-1; no reliable D call. Germline lookup yields CDR1 SGDLS and CDR2 YYNGEE. The length of the CDR3 is 11 residues. Trimming stripped 0 bases from V and 9 bases from J, with 4 bases between. The CDR3: CASSVGREQFF. DNA for the CDR3: TGTGCCAGCAGCGTAGGTCGTGAGCAGTTCTTC.

This clone showed up many times. The V gene is TRBV29-1, the J gene TRBJ2-6; TRBD1 matches 7 bases. Germline CDR1 SQVTM, CDR2 ANQGSEA. V gave up 6 bases and J gave up 2 bases; unmatched junction bases: 4. This CDR3 comprises 14 residues. As DNA, the CDR3 is TGCAGCGTCACAGGGGACGCTGGGGCCAACGTCCTGACTTTC. It is translated as CSVTGDAGANVLTF.

The table lists this clone with a few counts. The CDR3 loop is CASSPRGRWTEAFF. The CDR3 DNA is TGCGCCAGCAGCCCGCGGGGCCGGTGGACTGAAGCTTTCTTT. The chain has TRBV4-3 and TRBJ1-1, with TRBD1 as a possible D gene (5 bases). This CDR3 region has 14 residues. Trimming took 4 bases from V and 5 from J, leaving 14 bases between them. Germline CDR1 is LGHNA and CDR2 is YSLEER.